This T cell receptor beta chain is from a study of PD-1 blockade in mismatch repair-deficient tumors. Study-wide context: Enrolled about 2012-2017, patients had progressing, pretreated mismatch repair-deficient cancers of about a dozen types.

The method was immunoSEQ multiplex PCR; TCRdb's version includes in-frame clones alone and lacks a portion of them. The repertoire holds tens of thousands of clones, approximately 81% seen once, with over 7.5% in the top ten. PCR or immunohistochemistry showed mismatch repair deficiency in every enrolled patient. This CDR3 is built from 15 residues. Looked up from germline, CDR1 is MGHDK and CDR2 is SYGVNS. V shed 4 bases and J shed 2 bases, with 15 bases lying between them. The receptor's source is an adult with mismatch repair-deficient cancer. The chain is built from TRBV25-1 and TRBJ2-7, with D unclear. This material consisted of peripheral blood, taken roughly 19 weeks after starting pembrolizumab. The CDR3 DNA reads as TGTGCCAGCAGTGGAACTTGGACGGGCACCTACGAGCAGTACTTC. Translating it yields CASSGTWTGTYEQYF.